These T cell receptor beta chains were read from a single sample in a study of blood T cells in healthy people across ages. One entry per CDR3 protein results from TCRdb running MiXCR on the 5' RACE reads. The profile shows roughly 900,000 distinct CDR3 sequences, more than 25% of them singletons. The sequenced sample was blood. Receptors originate from a woman older than 75 in good health. Each CDR3 is given with its conserved first and last residue. A D gene is named only where the DNA matches it firmly.

D | V | CDR3
TRBD2 | TRBV30 | CAWSVRGGGRDTQYF
. | TRBV6-5 | CASSYSRRSNQPQHF
. | TRBV7-2 | CASSLSPGANVLTF
TRBD1 | TRBV2 | CASRTGSGGYTF
. | TRBV19 | CASSLRGTGTEAFF
. | TRBV7-2 | CASSLEFARDHEQYF
. | TRBV20-1 | CSASGGQGLGYGYTF
TRBD1 | TRBV6-5 | CASSKGQSNTGELFF
TRBD2 | TRBV7-2 | CASSFTSGVTKQETQYF
TRBD2 | TRBV6-2/TRBV6-3 | CASRRRGGLRDTQYF
. | TRBV3-1 | CASSQSLPGTSTDTQYF
TRBD2 | TRBV15 | CATSRDRTSVETQYF
TRBD2 | TRBV29-1 | CSVEVAGGNTDTQYF
. | TRBV7-8 | CASRLTVSGTYEQYF
TRBD1 | TRBV6-2/TRBV6-3 | CASRDSPEAFF
TRBD1 | TRBV12-3/TRBV12-4 | CASSNSRQGQETQYF
. | TRBV6-1 | CASRMDRSTYNEQFF
TRBD2 | TRBV20-1 | CSARESGGGSYEQYF
. | TRBV5-1 | CASSLFAENNEQFF
. | TRBV27 | CASSGRVGHPSAVQYF